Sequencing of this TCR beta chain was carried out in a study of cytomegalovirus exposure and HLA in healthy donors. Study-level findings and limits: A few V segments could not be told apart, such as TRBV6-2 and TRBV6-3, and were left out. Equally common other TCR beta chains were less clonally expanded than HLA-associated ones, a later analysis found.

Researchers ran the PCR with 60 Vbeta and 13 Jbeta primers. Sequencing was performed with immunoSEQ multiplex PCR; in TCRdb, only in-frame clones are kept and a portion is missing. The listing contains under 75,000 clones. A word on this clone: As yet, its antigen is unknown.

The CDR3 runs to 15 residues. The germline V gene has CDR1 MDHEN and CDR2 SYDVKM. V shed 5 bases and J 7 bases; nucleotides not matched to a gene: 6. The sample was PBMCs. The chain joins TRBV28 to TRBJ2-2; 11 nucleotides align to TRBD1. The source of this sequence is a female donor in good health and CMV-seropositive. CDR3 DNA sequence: TGTGCCAGCAGTCCAGGACAGGGGGCTGTCGGGGAGCTGTTTTTT. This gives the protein CASSPGQGAVGELFF.